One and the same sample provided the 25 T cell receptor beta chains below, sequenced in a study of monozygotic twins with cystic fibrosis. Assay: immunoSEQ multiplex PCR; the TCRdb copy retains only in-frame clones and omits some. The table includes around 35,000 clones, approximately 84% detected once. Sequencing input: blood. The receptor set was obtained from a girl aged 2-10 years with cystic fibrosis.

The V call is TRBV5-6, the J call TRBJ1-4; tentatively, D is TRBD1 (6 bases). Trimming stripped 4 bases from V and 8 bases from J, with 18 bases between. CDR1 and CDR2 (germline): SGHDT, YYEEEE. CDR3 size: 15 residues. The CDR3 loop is CASSVQDRSLEKLFF. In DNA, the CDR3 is TGTGCCAGCAGCGTTCAAGACAGGTCCTTAGAAAAACTGTTTTTT.

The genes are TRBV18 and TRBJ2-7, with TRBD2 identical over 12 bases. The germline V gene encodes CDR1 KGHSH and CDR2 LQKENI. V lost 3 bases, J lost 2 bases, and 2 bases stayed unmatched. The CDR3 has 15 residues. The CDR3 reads CASSPGLAGTYEQYF. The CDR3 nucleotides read TGTGCCAGCTCACCCGGACTAGCGGGGACCTACGAGCAGTACTTC.

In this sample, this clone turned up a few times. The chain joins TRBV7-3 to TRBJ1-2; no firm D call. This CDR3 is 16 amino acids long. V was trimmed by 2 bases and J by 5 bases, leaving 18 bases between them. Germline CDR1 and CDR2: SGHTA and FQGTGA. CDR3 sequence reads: CASSLGERPDFYGYTF. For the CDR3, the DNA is TGTGCCAGCAGCTTAGGGGAGCGGCCGGACTTTTATGGCTACACCTTC.

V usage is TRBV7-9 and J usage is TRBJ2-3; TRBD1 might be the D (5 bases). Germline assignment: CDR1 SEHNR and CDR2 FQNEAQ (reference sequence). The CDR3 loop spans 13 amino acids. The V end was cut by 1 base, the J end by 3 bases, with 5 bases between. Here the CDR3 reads CASSLGTTDTQYF. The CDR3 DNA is TGTGCCAGCAGCTTAGGGACAACAGATACGCAGTATTTT.

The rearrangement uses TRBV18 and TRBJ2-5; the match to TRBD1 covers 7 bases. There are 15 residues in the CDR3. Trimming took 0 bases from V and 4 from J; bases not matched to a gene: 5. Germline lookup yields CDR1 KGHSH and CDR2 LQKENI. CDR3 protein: CASSPPVGGGETQYF. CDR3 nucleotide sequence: TGTGCCAGCTCACCACCGGTAGGGGGCGGAGAGACCCAGTACTTC.

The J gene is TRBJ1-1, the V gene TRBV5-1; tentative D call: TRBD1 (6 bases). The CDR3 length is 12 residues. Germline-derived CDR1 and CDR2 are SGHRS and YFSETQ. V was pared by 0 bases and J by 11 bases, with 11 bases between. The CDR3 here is CASSLASGAAFF. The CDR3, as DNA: TGCGCCAGCAGCTTGGCGTCGGGGGCGGCTTTCTTT.

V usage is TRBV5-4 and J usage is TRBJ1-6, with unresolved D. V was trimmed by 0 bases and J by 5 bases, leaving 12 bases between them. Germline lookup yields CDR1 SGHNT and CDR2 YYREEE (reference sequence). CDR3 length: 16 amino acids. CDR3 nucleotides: TGTGCCAGCAGCTTGGAGGTGACAAGGGATAATTCACCCCTCCACTTT. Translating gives CASSLEVTRDNSPLHF.

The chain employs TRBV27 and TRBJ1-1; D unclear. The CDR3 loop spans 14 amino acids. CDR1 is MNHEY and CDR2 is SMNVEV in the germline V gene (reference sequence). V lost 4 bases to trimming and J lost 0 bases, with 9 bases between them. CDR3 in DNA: TGTGCCAGCAGTTCCATTTCAGTGAACACTGAAGCTTTCTTT. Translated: CASSSISVNTEAFF.

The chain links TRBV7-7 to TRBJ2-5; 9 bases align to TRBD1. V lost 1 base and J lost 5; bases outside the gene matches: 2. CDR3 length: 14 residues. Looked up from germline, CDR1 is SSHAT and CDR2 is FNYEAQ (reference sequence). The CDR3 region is CASSLDRGQETQYF. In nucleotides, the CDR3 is TGTGCCAGCAGCTTAGACAGGGGGCAGGAGACCCAGTACTTC.

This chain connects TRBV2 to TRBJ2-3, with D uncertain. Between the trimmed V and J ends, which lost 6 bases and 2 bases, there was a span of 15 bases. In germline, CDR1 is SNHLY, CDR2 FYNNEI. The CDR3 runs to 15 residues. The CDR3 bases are TGTGCCAGCAGCCGCGGAGCCAGCTTCACAGATACGCAGTATTTT. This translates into CASSRGASFTDTQYF.

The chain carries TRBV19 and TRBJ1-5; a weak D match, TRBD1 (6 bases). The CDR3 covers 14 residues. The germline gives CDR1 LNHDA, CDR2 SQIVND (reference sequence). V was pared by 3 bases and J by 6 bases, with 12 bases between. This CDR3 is CASSIQGFRQPQHF. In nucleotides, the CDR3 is TGTGCCAGTAGTATCCAGGGGTTTCGTCAGCCCCAGCATTTT.

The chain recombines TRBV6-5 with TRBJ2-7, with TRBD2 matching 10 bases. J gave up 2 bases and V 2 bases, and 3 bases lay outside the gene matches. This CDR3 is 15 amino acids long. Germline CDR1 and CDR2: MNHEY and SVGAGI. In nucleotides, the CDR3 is TGTGCCAGCAGTTACAGGGGACTAGCGCCCTACGAGCAGTACTTC. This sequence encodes CASSYRGLAPYEQYF.

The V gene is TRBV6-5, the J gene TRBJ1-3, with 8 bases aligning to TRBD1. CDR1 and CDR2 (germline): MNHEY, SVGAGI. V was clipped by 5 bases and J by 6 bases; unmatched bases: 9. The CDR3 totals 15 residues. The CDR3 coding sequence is TGTGCCAGCAGTAACGGACAGGGAGGGATAAACACCATATATTTT. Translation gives CASSNGQGGINTIYF.

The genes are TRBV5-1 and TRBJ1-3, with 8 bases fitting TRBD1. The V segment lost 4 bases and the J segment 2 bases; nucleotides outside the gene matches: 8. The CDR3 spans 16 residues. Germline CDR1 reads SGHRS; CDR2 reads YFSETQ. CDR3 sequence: CASSPEQGATGNTIYF. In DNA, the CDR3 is TGCGCCAGCAGCCCGGAGCAGGGGGCAACTGGAAACACCATATATTTT. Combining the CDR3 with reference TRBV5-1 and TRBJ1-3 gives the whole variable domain KAGVTQTPRYLIKTRGQQVTLSCSPISGHRSVSWYQQTPGQGLQFLFEYFSETQRNKGNFPGRFSGRQFSNSRSEMNVSTLELGDSALYLCASSPEQGATGNTIYFGEGSWLTVV.

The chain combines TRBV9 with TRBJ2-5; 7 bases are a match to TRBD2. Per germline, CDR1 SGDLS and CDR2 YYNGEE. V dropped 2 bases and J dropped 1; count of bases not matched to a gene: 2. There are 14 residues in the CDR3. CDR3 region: CASSVGGIQETQYF. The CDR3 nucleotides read TGTGCCAGCAGCGTGGGGGGGATCCAAGAGACCCAGTACTTC.

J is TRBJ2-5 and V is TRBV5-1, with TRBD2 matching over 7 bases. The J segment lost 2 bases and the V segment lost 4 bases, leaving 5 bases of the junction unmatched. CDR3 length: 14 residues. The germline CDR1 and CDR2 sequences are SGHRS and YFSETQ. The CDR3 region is CASSKGTTQETQYF. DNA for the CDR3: TGCGCCAGCAGCAAGGGGACTACGCAAGAGACCCAGTACTTC.

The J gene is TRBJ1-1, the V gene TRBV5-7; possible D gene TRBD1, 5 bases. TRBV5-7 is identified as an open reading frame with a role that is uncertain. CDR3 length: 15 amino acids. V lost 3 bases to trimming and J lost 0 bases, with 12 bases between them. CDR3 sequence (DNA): TGTGCCAGCAGCTGGTTCGACAGAATGAACACTGAAGCTTTCTTT. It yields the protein CASSWFDRMNTEAFF.

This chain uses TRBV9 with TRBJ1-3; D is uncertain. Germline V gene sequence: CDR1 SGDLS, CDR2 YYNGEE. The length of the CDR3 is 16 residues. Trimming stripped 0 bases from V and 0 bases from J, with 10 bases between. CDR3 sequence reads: CASSVEPLSSGNTIYF. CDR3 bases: TGTGCCAGCAGCGTAGAACCGCTTTCCTCTGGAAACACCATATATTTT.

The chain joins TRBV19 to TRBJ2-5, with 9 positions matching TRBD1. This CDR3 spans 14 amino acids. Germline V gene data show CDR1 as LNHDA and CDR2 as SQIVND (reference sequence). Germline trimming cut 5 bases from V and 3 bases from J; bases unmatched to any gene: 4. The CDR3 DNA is TGTGCCAGTAGTCCCCGGGACAGGGAAGAGACCCAGTACTTC. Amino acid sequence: CASSPRDREETQYF.

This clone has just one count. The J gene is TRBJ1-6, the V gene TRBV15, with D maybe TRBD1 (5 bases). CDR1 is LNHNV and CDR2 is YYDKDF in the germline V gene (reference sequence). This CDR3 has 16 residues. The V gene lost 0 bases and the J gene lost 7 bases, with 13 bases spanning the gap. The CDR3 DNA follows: TGTGCCACCAGCAGAGACCCTCGGGGGAACAATTCACCCCTCCACTTT. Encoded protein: CATSRDPRGNNSPLHF.

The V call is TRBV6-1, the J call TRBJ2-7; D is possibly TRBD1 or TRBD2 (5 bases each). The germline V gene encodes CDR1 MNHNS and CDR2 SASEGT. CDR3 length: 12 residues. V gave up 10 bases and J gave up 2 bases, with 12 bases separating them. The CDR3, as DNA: TGTGCCATCGGGACGGCCCCCTACGAGCAGTACTTC. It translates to CAIGTAPYEQYF.

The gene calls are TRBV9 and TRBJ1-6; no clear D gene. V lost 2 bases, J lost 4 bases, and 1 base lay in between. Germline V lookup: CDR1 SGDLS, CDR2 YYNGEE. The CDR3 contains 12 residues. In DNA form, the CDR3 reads TGTGCCAGCAGCGTTTATAATTCACCCCTCCACTTT. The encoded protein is CASSVYNSPLHF.

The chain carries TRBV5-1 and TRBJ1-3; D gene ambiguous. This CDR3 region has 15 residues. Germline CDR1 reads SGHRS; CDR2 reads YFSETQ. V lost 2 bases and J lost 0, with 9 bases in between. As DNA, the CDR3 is TGCGCCAGCAGCTTTGAAAACTCCTCTGGAAACACCATATATTTT. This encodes CASSFENSSGNTIYF.

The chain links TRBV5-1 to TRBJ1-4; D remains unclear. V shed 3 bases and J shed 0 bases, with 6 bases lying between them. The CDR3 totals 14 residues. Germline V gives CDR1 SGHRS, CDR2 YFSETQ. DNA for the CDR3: TGCGCCAGCAGCTCCCATGCAACTAATGAAAAACTGTTTTTT. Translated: CASSSHATNEKLFF.

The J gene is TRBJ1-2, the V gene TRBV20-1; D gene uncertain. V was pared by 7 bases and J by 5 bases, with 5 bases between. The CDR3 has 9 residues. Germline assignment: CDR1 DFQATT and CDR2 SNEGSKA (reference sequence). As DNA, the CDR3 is TGCAGTGTTGTATATGGCTACACCTTC. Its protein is CSVVYGYTF.